This T cell receptor (beta chain) is from a study of response to subunit inactivated influenza vaccine. Points from the study as a whole: The authors put forward the suggestion that each seasonal influenza vaccination may bring in only a limited number of new T cells.

Each CDR3 protein gets one entry after TCRdb re-called the RT-PCR reads with MiXCR. The sample records about 520,000 distinct CDR3 sequences, under 8.5% being singletons. A note on this clonotype: The antigen is undetermined. This may be a read error, as it is one base from a much larger clone.

The CDR3 runs 12 residues. Germline V gene lookup returns CDR1 SSHAT and CDR2 FNYEAQ (reference sequence). The V call is TRBV7-7, the J call TRBJ2-2; D unclear. The origin of this receptor is a man between 45 and 75 years old who received an inactivated influenza vaccine. This specimen consisted of PBMCs from blood, obtained around 25 months after vaccination. CDR3 DNA sequence: TGTGCCAGCAGCTTCTCCACCGTGGAGCTGTTTTTT. It codes for CASSFSTVELFF.